This TCR beta chain was sequenced during a study of blood T cell repertoires in COVID-19. Germline V gives CDR1 SGHRS, CDR2 YFSETQ. Between the trimmed V and J ends, which lost 6 bases and 0 bases, there was a span of 15 bases. This CDR3 has 15 residues. Individuals drawn from 24 US areas were about 18 to 95 years old. In assigning cohorts, the study relied on participant-reported clinical history. Recovered status applied to Cohort 3 donors who had two consecutive negative PCRs. It also applied to those with clearance or with symptom resolution. Per the study methods: From reference gene primer amplification, estimates of nucleated cell counts were derived. Assay used: immunoSEQ multiplex PCR; TCRdb lists only in-frame clones, some missing. V and J calls and clone size are those listed in that table; D and trimming were worked out from the DNA. Found here are 150,000 to 200,000 clones, approximately 88% of them singletons; the top ten hold approximately 8.2%.

The chain recombines TRBV5-1 with TRBJ1-1; D might be TRBD1 (6 bases). The source material was PBMCs or T cells enriched from blood (not recorded which). The clonotype was recovered from a woman between 18 and 30 years old who had recovered from COVID-19. The CDR3 region has the DNA TGCGCCAGCACCGAGGGGGATACCATGAACACTGAAGCTTTCTTT. It encodes CASTEGDTMNTEAFF.